This T cell receptor beta chain was documented in a study of Tregs in tolerant kidney transplant recipients. About this clone: The target antigen is unknown.

Using immunoSEQ multiplex PCR, the repertoire was profiled, and TCRdb retains in-frame clones only, with some absent. The sample holds about 44,000 clones; around 95% are singletons and the top ten take 0.37%. The sequenced material came from Tregs from blood cultured with allogeneic cells. This receptor was taken from a human donor in good health.

CDR3 DNA: TGTGCCAGCAGCGTAGAAGCGGGGGGGTACAATGAGCAGTTCTTC. Translated: CASSVEAGGYNEQFF. V is TRBV9 and J is TRBJ2-1; the match to TRBD2 covers 10 bases. V was clipped by 0 bases and J by 4 bases; unmatched bases: 1. The CDR3 is 15 amino acids. Germline CDR1 and CDR2: SGDLS and YYNGEE.